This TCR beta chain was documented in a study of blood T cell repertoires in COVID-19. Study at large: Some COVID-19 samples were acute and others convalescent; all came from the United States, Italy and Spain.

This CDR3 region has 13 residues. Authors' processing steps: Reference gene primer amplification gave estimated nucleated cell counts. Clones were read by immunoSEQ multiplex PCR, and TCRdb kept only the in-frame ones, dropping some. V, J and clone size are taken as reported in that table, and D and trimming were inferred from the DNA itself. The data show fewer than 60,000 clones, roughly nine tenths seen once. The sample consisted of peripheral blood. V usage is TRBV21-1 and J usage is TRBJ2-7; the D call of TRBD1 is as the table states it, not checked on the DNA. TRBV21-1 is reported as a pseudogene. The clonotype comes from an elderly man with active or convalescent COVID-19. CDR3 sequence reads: CASSWTGLYEQYF. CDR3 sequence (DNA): TGTGCCAGCAGCTGGACAGGATTATACGAGCAGTACTTC.